This T cell receptor beta chain was sequenced during a study of CD8 T cells in ankylosing spondylitis. This clonotype was detected ten times or more. V lost 3 bases, J lost 2 bases, and 12 bases lay in between. The CDR3 consists of 15 residues. CDR1 and CDR2 from the germline V gene are KGHDR and SFDVKD. One entry per CDR3 protein results from TCRdb running MiXCR on the 5' RACE reads. The sample has about 220,000 distinct CDR3 sequences; roughly a tenth are singletons. Source material: blood, either unsorted or a sorted T cell fraction (not recorded which). This chain connects TRBV24-1 to TRBJ2-5; D unresolved. This TCR came from a male donor with ankylosing spondylitis or in good health (not recorded which). The CDR3 coding sequence is TGTGCCACCAGTGATCCGGACGGAAGTCAAGAGACCCAGTACTTC. Its translation is CATSDPDGSQETQYF.